Included here is one T cell receptor (beta chain) sequence, with context. It has no known antigen specificity. Base-call qualities are not available, and no considerably larger clone is one nucleotide away. TCR beta libraries were generated from genomic DNA with the immunoSEQ kit, following the manufacturer's recommendations. To prepare the libraries, a first multiplex PCR with proprietary primers was run, followed by a second PCR that added unique barcodes, and a bead cleanup was done after each round. Each sample batch included a kit-provided positive control reaction and a negative control reaction. The final libraries underwent checking on an Agilent 4200 TapeStation D1000 ScreenTape, volumetric pooling, and quantification by qPCR. Sequencing ran on an Illumina NextSeq500 with a MidOutput 150-cycle cartridge, using 156 Read1 and 15 Index1 cycles with kit custom primers. The pooled library was loaded at around 1.1 pM with a roughly 20% PhiX control spike-in. In the paper's pipeline: Vendor-processed data were analyzed in R, with a clonotype defined as all T cells sharing the same CDR3 nucleotide sequence. In the clone abundance analyses, frequencies in each sample were normalized to that sample's 10,000 most abundant clones. Public T cell clones, averaging fewer than five per sample, were removed before analysis. Tumor-enriched and baseline blood-enriched clonotypes were defined by at least a 32-fold difference in abundance between compartments. A beta-binomial differential abundance model was used to identify clonotypes that were expanded or contracted between blood time points. Tumor-blood repertoire similarity was measured with the Baroni-Urbani and Buser coefficient, and group comparisons used two-tailed Wilcoxon tests in R. TCRdb limited this immuneACCESS table to in-frame rearrangements with V and J called. A share of clones is missing; checked studies link under half to unresolved V genes, and the rest is unexplained. V, J and clone size are taken as reported in that table, and D and trimming were inferred from the DNA itself. This sample has around 64,000 clones in its table, and 70% to 80% of those were observed once. Roughly 6.8% of the sample belongs to the ten largest clones.

The sample belongs to a study of radiation and T cells in renal cell carcinoma (dated by TCRdb to between 2020 and 2021). For the study in its entirety: A total of 50 to 55 samples underwent TCR beta sequencing, made up of approximately 26 tumors and some 27 peripheral blood samples. Across all 53 samples, 4,000,000 or so unique CDR3 nucleotide sequences encoding about 2.4 million unique CDR3 amino acid sequences were identified. The final blood draw took place at 4 weeks after radiation, the same time as nephrectomy.

Overall study outcomes, separate from this receptor: Because pretreatment tumor biopsies were not available, the baseline intratumoral presence of clonotypes could not be determined. Top tumor clonotypes rose in blood from baseline to 2 weeks post-radiation, then contracted by 4 weeks, suggesting transient expansion of tumor-resident clones. Changes in the blood repertoire were not tracked past 4 weeks after treatment. The single-armed trial design could not address effects of radiation dose or scheduling on the TCR repertoire.

According to the study, the label for this sample's time point signals: blood 4 weeks post-SBRT, at nephrectomy. The treatment or condition label for this specimen denotes: 15 Gy SBRT to primary tumor, nephrectomy 4 weeks later. Samples were obtained from a clinical trial, in which 15 Gy stereotactic body radiation therapy was delivered to primary renal cell carcinomas and nephrectomy was performed 4 weeks later. Serial peripheral blood from radiation-treated patients was sampled at baseline, 2 weeks and 4 weeks after SBRT to track tumor-enriched clonotypes. All patients had renal cell carcinoma with clear cell pathology. The QIAamp DNA Blood Mini Kit (Qiagen) was used to prepare genomic DNA for TCR sequencing. The analyses included just those samples that passed every quality control check. The CDR3 runs 17 residues from the cysteine to the phenylalanine. Just the 51-base CDR3 DNA is kept, in frame starting at base 1. V and J lose 4 bases and 0 bases, and a span of 19 bases separates them. Reading the germline V gene (reference sequence) gives CDR1 SEHNR and CDR2 FQNEAQ.

The chain employs TRBV7-9 and TRBJ2-7; TRBD1 is perhaps the D gene, given 6 matching bases. The sequences come from blood, collected from a patient whose treatment included radiotherapy and nephrectomy. The sequence was obtained from a man aged 60 to 69 with renal cell carcinoma. The CDR3 loop reads CASSSTNTGYGSYEQYF. The DNA is as follows: TGTGCCAGCAGCTCGACCAATACAGGGTATGGCTCCTACGAGCAGTACTTC.